This entry lists 30 T cell receptor beta chains sequenced from one sample in a study of T-cell reconstitution after alpha-beta-depleted transplantation in children. Preparation of the TCRbeta library involved a method that used unique molecular identifiers. TCRdb analysed the PCR reads with MiXCR anew, one entry per CDR3 protein. The sample includes roughly 590,000 distinct CDR3 sequences, about 15% of them seen just once. The sample in question was PBMCs from the stem cell graft donor, obtained from the stem cell graft. These receptors all stem from a human donor who donated a stem cell graft to a child with acute myeloid leukemia.

The sample holds a few counts of this clonotype. The rearrangement joins TRBV5-1 to TRBJ2-2; D remains unclear. The CDR3 length is 16 residues. From germline, CDR1 is SGHRS and CDR2 YFSETQ. Trimming cost V 4 bases and J 1 base, with 14 bases left between them. This CDR3 is CASSASETWNTGELFF. The CDR3 DNA follows: TGCGCCAGCAGCGCCTCTGAGACTTGGAACACCGGGGAGCTGTTTTTT.

This clonotype was seen a few times. J is TRBJ1-2 and V is TRBV20-1, with unresolved D. Trimming shortened V by 6 bases and J by 4 bases, and 12 bases separated the two germline ends. The CDR3 is 12 amino acids. Germline CDR1 reads DFQATT; CDR2 reads SNEGSKA (reference sequence). CDR3 loop: CSAHGLLYGYTF. The CDR3 DNA follows: TGCAGTGCCCATGGGCTGCTCTATGGCTACACCTTC.

The chain is built from TRBV29-1 and TRBJ1-1, with D tentatively TRBD1 (5 bases). CDR1 is SQVTM, CDR2 ANQGSEA, per germline. Trimming stripped 3 bases from V and 5 bases from J, with 10 bases between. The CDR3 consists of 12 residues. CDR3 coding DNA: TGCAGCGTTGAGGCCGGGGGAACTGAAGCTTTCTTT. It encodes CSVEAGGTEAFF.

This clonotype was recorded at least ten times. This chain uses TRBV12-3 or TRBV12-4 with TRBJ1-2; TRBD1 matches at 7 bases. V shed 6 bases, J shed 5 bases, and the junction held 9 bases outside the gene matches. The CDR3 runs 14 residues. CDR3 residues: CASSPGQAGYGYTF. Here the CDR3 DNA reads TGTGCCAGCAGCCCTGGACAGGCGGGATATGGCTACACCTTC.

The chain carries TRBV4-1 and TRBJ2-7; 9 bases agree with TRBD1. The V gene end was trimmed by 3 bases and the J gene end by 5 bases; junction bases not matched to a gene: 11. Germline V gives CDR1 MGHRA, CDR2 YSYEKL. There are 16 residues in the CDR3. The CDR3 region has the DNA TGCGCCAGCAGCCAGCCCACCGGGACAGGGAGCGACGAGCAGTACTTC. It codes for CASSQPTGTGSDEQYF.

This clonotype was seen many times. The chain combines TRBV6-1 with TRBJ1-5, with unresolved D. Trimming pared 4 bases from V and 3 bases from J, leaving 10 bases between. The CDR3 covers 14 residues. CDR1 and CDR2 (germline): MNHNS, SASEGT. The chain's CDR3 is CASSVNPYNQPQHF. The DNA for the CDR3 is TGTGCCAGCAGTGTCAACCCCTACAATCAGCCCCAGCATTTT.

Details on this clonotype: With a much larger clone just one base away, this may be a read error. The V and J genes are TRBV5-1 and TRBJ1-2; TRBD1 matches 11 bases. The CDR3 contains 14 residues. Germline V gene sequence: CDR1 SGHRS, CDR2 YFSETQ. Trimming took 4 bases from V and 9 from J; bases not matched to a gene: 8. The CDR3 protein is CASSQDRGLNCYTF. The CDR3 DNA is TGCGCCAGCAGCCAGGACAGGGGGCTAAATTGCTACACCTTC. Full variable domain (remainder filled in from reference TRBV5-1 and TRBJ1-2): KAGVTQTPRYLIKTRGQQVTLSCSPISGHRSVSWYQQTPGQGLQFLFEYFSETQRNKGNFPGRFSGRQFSNSRSEMNVSTLELGDSALYLCASSQDRGLNCYTFGSGTRLTVV.

The J gene is TRBJ2-1, the V gene TRBV5-1; D is ambiguous. Looked up from germline, CDR1 is SGHRS and CDR2 is YFSETQ. The CDR3 runs 15 residues. V lost 3 bases and J lost 0, with 10 bases in between. The DNA for the CDR3 is TGCGCCAGCAGCTCCACGCAGAGCTCCTACAATGAGCAGTTCTTC. Amino acids: CASSSTQSSYNEQFF.

This clonotype was picked up a small number of times. The chain combines TRBV7-8 with TRBJ1-1; 7 bases agree with TRBD1. The germline gives CDR1 SGHVS, CDR2 FQNEAQ. The CDR3 totals 15 residues. Trimming removed 2 bases from V and 3 bases from J; junction bases left unmatched: 6. CDR3 coding DNA: TGTGCCAGCAGCTTATACGACAGGGTGGACACTGAAGCTTTCTTT. Protein product: CASSLYDRVDTEAFF.

The V call is TRBV27, the J call TRBJ2-7, with D perhaps matching TRBD1 (7 bases). The CDR3 runs to 13 residues. Looked up from germline, CDR1 is MNHEY and CDR2 is SMNVEV (reference sequence). V shed 4 bases and J shed 3 bases, with 10 bases lying between them. CDR3 residues: CASSSGGNYEQYV. DNA for the CDR3: TGTGCCAGCAGTTCAGGGGGGAACTACGAGCAGTACGTC.

This clonotype was seen a handful of times. This chain joins TRBV7-9 and TRBJ2-4; D might be TRBD1 (5 bases). With 4 bases removed from V and 2 bases from J, the gap between germline ends came to 12 bases. This CDR3 region has 15 residues. Looked up from germline, CDR1 is SEHNR and CDR2 is FQNEAQ (reference sequence). Here the CDR3 reads CASSSTEAPKNIQYF. Here the CDR3 DNA reads TGTGCCAGCAGCTCGACAGAGGCGCCCAAAAACATTCAGTACTTC.

This clonotype was observed a few times. V usage is TRBV25-1 and J usage is TRBJ2-1; tentative D call: TRBD1 (6 bases). Germline CDR1 reads MGHDK; CDR2 reads SYGVNS. This CDR3 comprises 16 residues. Deletions cut 3 bases from V and 8 bases from J, with 20 bases between. CDR3 DNA sequence: TGTGCCAGCAGTGAGTCTGGACAGCGGTCTTGGGATGAGCAGTTCTTC. It translates to CASSESGQRSWDEQFF. The entire variable domain, with the rest obtained from reference TRBV25-1 and TRBJ2-1, is as follows: EADIYQTPRYLVIGTGKKITLECSQTMGHDKMYWYQQDPGMELHLIHYSYGVNSTEKGDLSSESTVSRIRTEHFPLTLESARPSHTSQYLCASSESGQRSWDEQFFGPGTRLTVL.

Ten or more counts support this clonotype. The V and J genes are TRBV5-6 and TRBJ2-2; D possibly corresponds to TRBD2 (5 bases). The V and J ends lost 3 bases and 3 bases respectively, with 15 bases between them. Per the germline V gene, CDR1 is SGHDT and CDR2 is YYEEEE. The CDR3 is 16 residues long. DNA for the CDR3: TGTGCCAGCAGCTCATGGCCCCTGAGGGACACCGGGGAGCTGTTTTTT. Translated: CASSSWPLRDTGELFF. The whole variable domain, remainder taken from reference TRBV5-6 and TRBJ2-2, is DAGVTQSPTHLIKTRGQQVTLRCSPKSGHDTVSWYQQALGQGPQFIFQYYEEEERQRGNFPDRFSGHQFPNYSSELNVNALLLGDSALYLCASSSWPLRDTGELFFGEGSRLTVL.

The rearrangement uses TRBV7-9 and TRBJ2-3, with D possibly being TRBD1 (6 bases). V was cut by 4 bases and J by 5 bases, with 13 bases left in between. Per germline, CDR1 SEHNR and CDR2 FQNEAQ (reference sequence). The CDR3 loop spans 14 amino acids. The CDR3 protein is CASSSGELQDTQYF. The CDR3 DNA follows: TGTGCCAGCAGCTCAGGGGAGCTACAAGATACGCAGTATTTT.

This clonotype was seen only a few times. The rearrangement uses TRBV20-1 and TRBJ1-1; TRBD1 aligns across 8 bases. V lost 2 bases to trimming and J lost 1 base; unmatched junction nucleotides: 6. CDR1 DFQATT and CDR2 SNEGSKA come from the germline V gene (reference sequence). CDR3 size: 15 residues. The CDR3 sequence is CSARTGQGRNTEAFF. CDR3 nucleotides: TGCAGTGCTAGAACAGGACAGGGACGGAACACTGAAGCTTTCTTT.

This clonotype appeared many times. The CDR3 here is CASSFGRNYEQYV. The CDR3 coding sequence is TGTGCCAGCAGTTTTGGACGGAACTACGAGCAGTACGTC. The genes are TRBV27 and TRBJ2-7; no definite D call. The CDR3 sequence is 13 residues long. Trimming removed 3 bases at V and 3 bases at J, with 9 bases between. From germline, CDR1 is MNHEY and CDR2 SMNVEV (reference sequence).

This clonotype has a count of ten or more. The chain employs TRBV20-1 and TRBJ1-1, with 10 positions matching TRBD1. Germline lookup yields CDR1 DFQATT and CDR2 SNEGSKA (reference sequence). The CDR3 has 14 amino acids. V dropped 6 bases and J dropped 7; count of bases not matched to a gene: 11. The CDR3 DNA is TGCAGTGCCCCGAATACCGGGACAGGGGATGAAGCTTTCTTT. Residues: CSAPNTGTGDEAFF.

This chain joins TRBV13 and TRBJ1-1, with a possible D match to TRBD1 (6 bases). Germline CDR1 PRHDT, CDR2 FYEKMQ (reference sequence). Trimming took 5 bases from V and 1 from J, leaving 14 bases between them. The CDR3 is made up of 15 amino acids. The CDR3 DNA reads as TGTGCCAGCAGCGCGGCCACGGGACAGAACACTGAAGCTTTCTTT. This gives the protein CASSAATGQNTEAFF.

This clonotype was observed at least ten times. This rearrangement joins TRBV12-3 or TRBV12-4 to TRBJ2-3; possible D gene TRBD2, 5 bases. The CDR3 totals 12 residues. V lost 3 bases to trimming and J lost 6 bases, with 7 bases between them. The CDR3 reads CASSFTGDTQYF. The CDR3 DNA follows: TGTGCCAGCAGTTTCACGGGGGATACGCAGTATTTT.

In its sample, this clonotype was seen many times. The CDR3, as DNA: TGTGCCAGCGGGCCGGGACAGGGTTCTTACGAGCAGTACTTC. Residues: CASGPGQGSYEQYF. V usage is TRBV6-1 and J usage is TRBJ2-7; 9 nucleotides agree with TRBD1. This CDR3 is 14 amino acids long. The ends lost 8 bases at V and 4 bases at J; junction bases unmatched: 9. Germline values: CDR1 MNHNS, CDR2 SASEGT.

This clonotype was seen a few times. The rearrangement joins TRBV12-3 or TRBV12-4 to TRBJ2-7, with a tentative D call TRBD1 (5 bases). With 3 bases removed from V and 1 base from J, the gap between germline ends came to 16 bases. The CDR3 is made up of 16 amino acids. The DNA for the CDR3 is TGTGCCAGCAGTTTCGTTCAGGGCGCATCTTCCTACGAGCAGTACTTC. It translates to CASSFVQGASSYEQYF.

In this sample, this clonotype turned up many times. This rearrangement joins TRBV20-1 to TRBJ2-1, with 15 bases aligning to TRBD2. Per the germline V gene, CDR1 is DFQATT and CDR2 is SNEGSKA (reference sequence). With 6 bases clipped from V and 0 bases from J, the junction kept 12 bases outside the gene matches. The CDR3 totals 19 residues. CDR3 DNA: TGCAGTGCCGGAGGTAGCGGGACTAGCGGGGGGAGCTCCTACAATGAGCAGTTCTTC. Amino acids: CSAGGSGTSGGSSYNEQFF.

This clonotype was recorded many times. V is TRBV6-5 and J is TRBJ2-1, with 8 bases matching TRBD1. The ends lost 3 bases at V and 5 bases at J; junction bases unmatched: 12. This CDR3 is 17 amino acids long. Germline V CDR1 and CDR2: MNHEY, SVGAGI. The CDR3 is CASSYLSGGASDNEQFF. The CDR3 coding sequence is TGTGCCAGCAGTTATCTCTCAGGGGGCGCATCCGACAATGAGCAGTTCTTC.

The sample holds a few counts of this clonotype. The chain is built from TRBV20-1 and TRBJ2-7; 7 nucleotides line up with TRBD2. CDR3 length equals 12 residues. The germline V gene has CDR1 DFQATT and CDR2 SNEGSKA (reference sequence). Unmatched junction bases numbered 4, after V lost 5 bases and J lost 3 bases. DNA of the CDR3: TGCAGTGCTGGGGAGGGGATCTACGAGCAGTACGTC. Its translation: CSAGEGIYEQYV.

The sample holds a few counts of this clonotype. J is TRBJ2-1 and V is TRBV4-3, with 9 positions matching TRBD2. V trimming: 0 bases; J trimming: 7 bases; junction bases outside the gene matches: 7. CDR1 and CDR2 from the germline V gene are LGHNA and YSLEER. This CDR3 region has 16 residues. CDR3 bases: TGCGCCAGCAGCCAAGATGCGGGGGGGCCGCGGAATGAGCAGTTCTTC. It is translated as CASSQDAGGPRNEQFF.

The chain is built from TRBV7-8 and TRBJ2-2, with 9 bases lining up with TRBD2. From germline, CDR1 is SGHVS and CDR2 FQNEAQ. The CDR3 totals 14 residues. J lost 6 bases, V lost 4 bases, and 3 bases had no gene match. Here the CDR3 reads CASSSIAGAGELFF. CDR3 nucleotide sequence: TGTGCCAGCAGCTCCATAGCGGGGGCCGGGGAGCTGTTTTTT.

The table lists this clonotype with many counts. The chain is built from TRBV20-1 and TRBJ2-5; D might be TRBD2 (6 bases). This CDR3 is 13 amino acids long. V was clipped by 2 bases and J by 3 bases, with 10 bases between them. Germline V gene lookup returns CDR1 DFQATT and CDR2 SNEGSKA (reference sequence). Written as DNA, the CDR3 is TGCAGTGCTAGAAAGATAGCGGAAGAGACCCAGTACTTC. Protein: CSARKIAEETQYF.

The chain is built from TRBV28 and TRBJ1-5; D is unresolved. CDR3 length: 12 residues. CDR1 MDHEN and CDR2 SYDVKM come from the germline V gene. Deletions cut 7 bases from V and 2 bases from J, with 6 bases between. Here the CDR3 DNA reads TGTGCCAGCATGAGTGGCAATCAGCCCCAGCATTTT. Its translation is CASMSGNQPQHF.

This clonotype was counted a few times. V and J are TRBV7-2 and TRBJ1-4; tentative D call: TRBD1 (6 bases). Germline V gene lookup returns CDR1 SGHTA and CDR2 FQGNSA. There are 16 residues in the CDR3. V lost 1 base to trimming and J lost 6 bases, with 15 bases between them. In nucleotides, the CDR3 is TGTGCCAGCAGCTTAGTATTCGGGACACCATATGAAAAACTGTTTTTT. It codes for CASSLVFGTPYEKLFF. Using reference TRBV7-2 and TRBJ1-4 for the parts outside the CDR3, the full variable domain is GAGVSQSPSNKVTEKGKDVELRCDPISGHTALYWYRQSLGQGLEFLIYFQGNSAPDKSGLPSDRFSAERTGGSVSTLTIQRTQQEDSAVYLCASSLVFGTPYEKLFFGSGTQLSVL.

This clonotype appeared many times. V is TRBV20-1 and J is TRBJ1-5; D is perhaps TRBD1 (5 bases). Trimming cost V 3 bases and J 0 bases, with 9 bases left between them. The CDR3 extends over 14 amino acids. Germline CDR1 is DFQATT and CDR2 is SNEGSKA (reference sequence). In DNA form, the CDR3 reads TGCAGTGCTAGTTCAGGGTATAGCAATCAGCCCCAGCATTTT. Protein product: CSASSGYSNQPQHF.